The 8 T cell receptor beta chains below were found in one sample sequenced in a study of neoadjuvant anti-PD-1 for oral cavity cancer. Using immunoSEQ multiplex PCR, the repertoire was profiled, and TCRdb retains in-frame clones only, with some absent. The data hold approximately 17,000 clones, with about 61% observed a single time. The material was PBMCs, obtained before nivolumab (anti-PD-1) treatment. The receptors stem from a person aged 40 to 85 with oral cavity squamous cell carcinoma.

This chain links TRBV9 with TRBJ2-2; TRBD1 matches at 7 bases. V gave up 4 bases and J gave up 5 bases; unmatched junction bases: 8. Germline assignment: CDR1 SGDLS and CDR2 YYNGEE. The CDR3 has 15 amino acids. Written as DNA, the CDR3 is TGTGCCAGCAGCCCCCGACAGGGCGGGACCGGGGAGCTGTTTTTT. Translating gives CASSPRQGGTGELFF.

CDR3 coding DNA: TGTGCCAGTAGTATGTCCGGGACAGGGGGCCGTTACGAGCAGTACTTC. Translated, it gives CASSMSGTGGRYEQYF. The chain is built from TRBV19 and TRBJ2-7; 12 bases line up with TRBD1. Germline assignment: CDR1 LNHDA and CDR2 SQIVND (reference sequence). Trimming took 3 bases from V and 4 from J; bases not matched to a gene: 7. There are 16 residues in the CDR3.

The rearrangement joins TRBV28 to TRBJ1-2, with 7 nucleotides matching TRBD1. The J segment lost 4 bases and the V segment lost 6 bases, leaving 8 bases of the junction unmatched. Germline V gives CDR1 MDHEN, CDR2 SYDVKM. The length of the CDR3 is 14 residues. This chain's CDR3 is CASSQGQAGYGYTF. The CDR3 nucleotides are TGTGCCAGCAGCCAAGGACAGGCTGGCTATGGCTACACCTTC.

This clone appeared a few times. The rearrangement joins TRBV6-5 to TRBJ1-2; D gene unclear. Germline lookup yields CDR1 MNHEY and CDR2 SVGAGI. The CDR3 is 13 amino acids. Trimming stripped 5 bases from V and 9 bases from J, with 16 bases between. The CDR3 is CASSPLTGRSYTF. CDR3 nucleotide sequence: TGTGCCAGCAGTCCCTTGACGGGCCGGAGCTACACCTTC.

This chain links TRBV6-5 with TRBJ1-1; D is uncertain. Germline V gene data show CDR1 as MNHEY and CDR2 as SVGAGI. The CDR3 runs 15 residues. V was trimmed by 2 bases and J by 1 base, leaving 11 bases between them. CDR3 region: CASSYPHFPNTEAFF. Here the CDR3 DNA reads TGTGCCAGCAGTTACCCACACTTCCCGAACACTGAAGCTTTCTTT.

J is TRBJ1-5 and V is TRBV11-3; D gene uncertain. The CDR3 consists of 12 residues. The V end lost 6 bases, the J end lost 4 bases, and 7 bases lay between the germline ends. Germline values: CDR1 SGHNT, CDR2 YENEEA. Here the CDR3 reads CASSYRNQPQHF. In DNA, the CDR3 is TGTGCCAGCAGTTACCGAAATCAGCCCCAGCATTTT.

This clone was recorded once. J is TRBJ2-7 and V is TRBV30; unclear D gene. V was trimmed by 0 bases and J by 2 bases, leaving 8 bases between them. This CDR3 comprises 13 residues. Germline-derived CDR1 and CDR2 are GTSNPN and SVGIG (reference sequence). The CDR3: CAWSVGQTYEQYF. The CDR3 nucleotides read TGTGCCTGGAGTGTTGGGCAGACCTACGAGCAGTACTTC.

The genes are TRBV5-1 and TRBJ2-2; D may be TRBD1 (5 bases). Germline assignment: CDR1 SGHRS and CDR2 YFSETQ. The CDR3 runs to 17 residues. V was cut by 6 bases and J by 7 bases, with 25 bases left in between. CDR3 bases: TGCGCCAGCAACCTGCTTGGTTCAGGGATTACAGACGGGGAGCTGTTTTTT. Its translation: CASNLLGSGITDGELFF.